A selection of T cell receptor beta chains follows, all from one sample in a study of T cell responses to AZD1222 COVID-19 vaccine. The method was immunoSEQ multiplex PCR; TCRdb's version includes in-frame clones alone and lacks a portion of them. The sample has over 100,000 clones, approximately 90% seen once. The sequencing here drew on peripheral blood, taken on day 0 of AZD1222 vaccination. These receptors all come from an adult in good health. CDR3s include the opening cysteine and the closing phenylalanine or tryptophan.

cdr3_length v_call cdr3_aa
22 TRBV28 CASSSSLQTSGRALSSYNEQFF
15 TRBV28 CASISGTGGPYEQYF
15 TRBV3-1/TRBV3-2 CASSPRLAGGNEQFF
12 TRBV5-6 CASSFRRREQYF
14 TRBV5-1 CASKGELSGNTIYF
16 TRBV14 CASSQDRGISGNTIYF
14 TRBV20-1 CSASRTSGYNEQFF
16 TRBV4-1 CASSQVGQGRGQPQHF
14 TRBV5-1 CASSLGQGAYEQYF
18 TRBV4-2 CASSQEGLAGGPGETQYF
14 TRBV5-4 CASSLASSSYEQYF
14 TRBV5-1 CASSLDGRNSPLHF
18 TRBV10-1 CASSPTRSVGQMNTEAFF
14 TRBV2 CASGAGANTGELFF
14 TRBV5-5 CASSSEGERYGYTF
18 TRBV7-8 CASSLATEGGSLYNEQFF
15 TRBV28 CASSPSGTGGRPLHF
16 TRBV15 CATSRDRGTLWHEQFF
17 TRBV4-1 CASSRTDRGSYNSPLHF
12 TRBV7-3 CASSRGPGELFF
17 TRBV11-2 CASSLDRAGGGHNEQFF
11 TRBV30 CAWNGGGEQYF
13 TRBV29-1 CSVERQGAGGYTF
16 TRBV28 CASSSDRGRANEKLFF
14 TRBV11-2 CASSSDRVVNEQYF
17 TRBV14 CASSPTGRSNLNTEAFF
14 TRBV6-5 CASSPAGRGNTIYF